The 7 T cell receptor beta chains in this list originate from one sample, sequenced in a study of blood T cell repertoires in COVID-19. TCRdb keeps only in-frame clones here, not all; method: immunoSEQ multiplex PCR. The table includes around 190,000 clones, about 90% detected once. The sample comprised PBMCs or T cells enriched from blood (not recorded which). The receptors here all came from a woman under 30 who had recovered from COVID-19.

The chain has TRBV7-9 and TRBJ1-3; D possibly corresponds to TRBD1 (6 bases). V was trimmed by 4 bases and J by 0 bases, leaving 10 bases between them. The CDR3 is 15 amino acids. Germline V gene data show CDR1 as SEHNR and CDR2 as FQNEAQ (reference sequence). The CDR3 DNA reads TGTGCCAGCAGCTCGGACAGCAACTCTGGAAACACCATATATTTT. Amino acids: CASSSDSNSGNTIYF.

The gene calls are TRBV29-1 and TRBJ1-1, with D hard to call. CDR3 length: 13 amino acids. Between the trimmed V and J ends, which lost 2 bases and 5 bases, there was a span of 12 bases. The germline V gene encodes CDR1 SQVTM and CDR2 ANQGSEA. The DNA of the CDR3 is TGCAGCGTTGAAAGGGCCCCGGGAACTGAAGCTTTCTTT. Protein: CSVERAPGTEAFF. Based on the CDR3 plus reference TRBV29-1 and TRBJ1-1, the full variable domain is SAVISQKPSRDICQRGTSLTIQCQVDSQVTMMFWYRQQPGQSLTLIATANQGSEATYESGFVIDKFPISRPNLTFSTLTVSNMSPEDSSIYLCSVERAPGTEAFFGQGTRLTVV.

The genes are TRBV2 and TRBJ2-5; 11 bases are a match to TRBD2. This CDR3 spans 14 amino acids. The germline V gene encodes CDR1 SNHLY and CDR2 FYNNEI. Trimming at V came to 8 bases and at J to 5 bases, leaving 7 bases not matched to a gene. The CDR3 bases are TGTGCCAGCGTTAGCGGGAGGGCCACGGAGACCCAGTACTTC. This gives the protein CASVSGRATETQYF.

The chain couples TRBV19 to TRBJ1-5; D perhaps matches TRBD1 (6 bases). V was shortened by 5 bases and J by 2 bases, with 10 bases between the two germline ends. There are 14 residues in the CDR3. Germline V gene lookup returns CDR1 LNHDA and CDR2 SQIVND (reference sequence). The CDR3: CASSLGHGNQPQHF. The CDR3, as DNA: TGTGCCAGTAGTCTGGGACACGGCAATCAGCCCCAGCATTTT.

This clone was picked up one time. The chain is built from TRBV2 and TRBJ1-5; no firm D call. CDR1 SNHLY and CDR2 FYNNEI come from the germline V gene. The CDR3 totals 12 residues. Trimming cost V 0 bases and J 7 bases, with 4 bases left between them. CDR3 nucleotides: TGTGCCAGCAGTGAAGCGAGACAGCCCCAGCATTTT. This sequence encodes CASSEARQPQHF. Using reference TRBV2 and TRBJ1-5 for the parts outside the CDR3, the full variable domain is EPEVTQTPSHQVTQMGQEVILRCVPISNHLYFYWYRQILGQKVEFLVSFYNNEISEKSEIFDDQFSVERPDGSNFTLKIRSTKLEDSAMYFCASSEARQPQHFGDGTRLSIL.

The chain couples TRBV10-2 to TRBJ2-2; TRBD1 matches 8 bases. The CDR3 length is 14 residues. The germline gives CDR1 WSHSY, CDR2 SAAADI. The V gene end was trimmed by 7 bases and the J gene end by 0 bases; junction bases not matched to a gene: 1. Here the CDR3 DNA reads TGCGCCAGCACACAGGGGGCGAACACCGGGGAGCTGTTTTTT. Protein: CASTQGANTGELFF.

The chain employs TRBV4-1 and TRBJ2-7; TRBD2 agrees at 9 bases. CDR1 and CDR2 (germline): MGHRA, YSYEKL. The V and J ends lost 4 bases and 6 bases, in that order; junction bases with no gene match: 19. CDR3 size: 18 residues. CDR3: CASSRTRAGGPSLLEQYF. As DNA, the CDR3 is TGCGCCAGCAGCCGGACGCGGGCGGGAGGGCCCAGTTTGCTCGAGCAGTACTTC.